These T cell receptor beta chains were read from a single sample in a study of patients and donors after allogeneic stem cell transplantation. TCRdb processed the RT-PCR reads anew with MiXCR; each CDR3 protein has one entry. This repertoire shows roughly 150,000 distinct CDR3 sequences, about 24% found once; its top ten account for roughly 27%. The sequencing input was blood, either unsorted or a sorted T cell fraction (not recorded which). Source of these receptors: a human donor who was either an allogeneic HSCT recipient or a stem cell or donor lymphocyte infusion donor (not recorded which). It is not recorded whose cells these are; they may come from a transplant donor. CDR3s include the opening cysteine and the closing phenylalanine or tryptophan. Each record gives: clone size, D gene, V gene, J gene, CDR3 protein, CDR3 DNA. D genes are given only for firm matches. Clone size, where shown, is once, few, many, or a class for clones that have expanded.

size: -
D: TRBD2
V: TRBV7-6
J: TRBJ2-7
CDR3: CASSPGLAGTAYEQYF
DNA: TGTGCCAGCAGCCCCGGACTAGCGGGGACAGCCTACGAGCAGTACTTC

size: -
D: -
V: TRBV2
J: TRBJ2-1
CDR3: CASSDRPRGNEQFF
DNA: TGTGCCAGCAGTGATCGCCCACGTGGCAATGAGCAGTTCTTC

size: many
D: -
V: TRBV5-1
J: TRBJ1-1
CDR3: CARSLSTAEAFF
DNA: TGCGCCAGGAGCCTTTCGACAGCCGAAGCTTTCTTT

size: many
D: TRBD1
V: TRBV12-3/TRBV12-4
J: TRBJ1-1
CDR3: CASSLRTGGLATEAFF
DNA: TGTGCCAGCAGTCTAAGGACAGGGGGTTTGGCCACTGAAGCTTTCTTT

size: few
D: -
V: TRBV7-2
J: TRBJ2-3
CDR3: CASSSAYNTDTQYF
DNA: TGTGCCAGCAGCTCGGCGTATAACACAGATACGCAGTATTTT

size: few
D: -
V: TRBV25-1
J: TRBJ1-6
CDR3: CASSALLGISGNSPLHF
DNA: TGTGCCAGTAGTGCCCTATTAGGGATTAGCGGCAATTCACCCCTCCACTTT

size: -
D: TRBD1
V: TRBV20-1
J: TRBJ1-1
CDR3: CSARDGDRGNTEAFF
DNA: TGCAGTGCTAGAGATGGGGACAGGGGGAACACTGAAGCTTTCTTT

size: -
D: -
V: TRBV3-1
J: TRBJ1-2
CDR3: CASSQDSVGGYGYTF
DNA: TGTGCCAGCAGCCAAGATTCGGTAGGGGGCTATGGCTACACCTTC

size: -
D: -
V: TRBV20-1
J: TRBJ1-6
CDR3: CSARDLRVSPLHF
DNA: TGCAGTGCTAGAGATCTAAGGGTTTCACCCCTCCACTTT

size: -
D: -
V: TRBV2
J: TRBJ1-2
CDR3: CASTGNYGYTF
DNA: TGTGCCAGTACAGGGAACTATGGCTACACCTTC

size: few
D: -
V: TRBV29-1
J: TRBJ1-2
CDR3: CSANGLYGYTF
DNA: TGCAGCGCGAACGGGTTATATGGCTACACCTTC

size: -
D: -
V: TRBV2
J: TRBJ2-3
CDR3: CASSRQDTDTQYF
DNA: TGTGCCAGCTCTAGACAAGACACAGATACGCAGTATTTT

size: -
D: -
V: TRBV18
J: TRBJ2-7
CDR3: CASSEQEAEQYF
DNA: TGTGCCAGCTCGGAACAGGAGGCCGAGCAGTACTTC

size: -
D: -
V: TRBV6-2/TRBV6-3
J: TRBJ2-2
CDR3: CASSTSRTGFVWELFF
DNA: TGTGCCAGCAGCACAAGCCGGACCGGGTTTGTTTGGGAGCTGTTTTTT

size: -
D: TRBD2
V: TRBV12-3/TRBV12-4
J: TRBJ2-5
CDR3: CASSFSGGQETQYF
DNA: TGTGCCAGCAGTTTTAGCGGGGGCCAAGAGACCCAGTACTTC

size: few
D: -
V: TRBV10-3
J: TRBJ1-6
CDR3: CATWGRANSPLHF
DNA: TGTGCCACCTGGGGACGGGCAAATTCACCCCTCCACTTT

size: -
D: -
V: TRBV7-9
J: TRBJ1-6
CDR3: CASSTRARGTYNSPLHF
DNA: TGTGCCAGCAGCACACGTGCTAGGGGCACCTATAATTCACCCCTCCACTTT

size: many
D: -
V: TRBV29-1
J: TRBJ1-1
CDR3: CSVEVIDRDTEAFF
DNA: TGCAGCGTTGAAGTAATAGACAGAGACACTGAAGCTTTCTTT